This T cell receptor (beta chain) was found in a study of T cells expressing NK-cell markers. Study at large: Cells sorted as CD3+CD56+NKG2C+, CD3+CD56+NKG2C- and CD3+CD56-NKG2C+ T cells supplied the TCR beta repertoires.

For TCR beta, cDNA was produced by 5'RACE template switching with UMIs. Each CDR3 protein gets one entry in TCRdb, which reprocessed the 5' RACE reads and gives no DNA. The sample spans about 550,000 distinct CDR3 sequences; the ten largest clones claim approximately 3.5%. Germline-derived CDR1 and CDR2 are SGHNT and YENEEA. The CDR3 loop spans 15 amino acids. What was sequenced was blood T cells: a sorted CD56 or NKG2C T cell subset, CD4+ or CD8+ T cells, or bulk PBMC T cells (not recorded which). J is TRBJ1-2 and V is TRBV11-3; TCRdb outputs TRBD1, but without DNA this stays unchecked. The source of this sequence is a young man in good health. The CDR3 reads CASSVTGGELSGYTF.